The 29 T cell receptor beta chains in this list originate from one sample, sequenced in a study of low-dose radiotherapy and immunotherapy resistance in tumors. TRAV- and TRBV-specific primers, spanning alpha and beta chains, primed first-strand cDNA. An approximately 19-cycle PCR with a constant-region primer and V-primer adapter amplified TCRs. TCRdb independently ran MiXCR on the reads; one entry per CDR3 protein. The table includes 65,000 to 95,000 distinct CDR3 sequences, around 17% detected once. The sample's time point: after trial treatment. Treatment given: LDRT plus nivolumab, ipilimumab, low-dose cyclophosphamide and aspirin (RACIN trial). The sample was PBMCs, taken after low-dose radiotherapy plus immunotherapy. These receptors were taken from a male donor with prostate cancer.

This clonotype was observed many times. The V call is TRBV23-1, the J call TRBJ2-3; D might be TRBD1 (6 bases). TRBV23-1 is an ORF, with its function uncertain. V was clipped by 9 bases and J by 3 bases, with 16 bases between them. The CDR3 sequence is 14 residues long. CDR3 in DNA: TGCGCCAGGTCGGGACATCCGGAGACAGATACGCAGTATTTT. It specifies CARSGHPETDTQYF.

This clonotype was recorded many times. The chain couples TRBV19 to TRBJ2-1, with D possibly TRBD1 on 6 matching bases. V was shortened by 2 bases and J by 3 bases, with 11 bases between the two germline ends. The CDR3 sequence is 15 residues long. Germline V gives CDR1 LNHDA, CDR2 SQIVND (reference sequence). Here the CDR3 reads CASSIFGTSYNEQFF. CDR3 coding DNA: TGTGCCAGTAGTATATTTGGGACAAGCTACAATGAGCAGTTCTTC.

This clonotype was counted at least ten times. Germline and junction disagree at one end, which may indicate a read error. This rearrangement joins TRBV18 to TRBJ2-1; 8 nucleotides agree with TRBD2. Germline CDR1 is KGHSH and CDR2 is LQKENI. There are 13 residues in the CDR3. The CDR3 loop reads CASTPGTSDEQFF. The CDR3 bases are TGTGCCAGCACACCCGGGACTAGTGATGAGCAGTTCTTC. Full variable domain (rest looked up from reference TRBV18 and TRBJ2-1): NAGVMQNPRHLVRRRGQEARLRCSPMKGHSHVYWYRQLPEEGLKFMVYLQKENIIDESGMPKERFSAEFPKEGPSILRIQQVVRGDSAAYFCASTPGTSDEQFFGPGTRLTVL.

This clonotype showed up many times. The chain has TRBV7-9 and TRBJ2-2, with TRBD1 identical over 11 bases. With 5 bases clipped from V and 6 bases from J, the junction kept 8 bases outside the gene matches. This CDR3 has 16 residues. Germline CDR1 SEHNR, CDR2 FQNEAQ (reference sequence). CDR3 coding DNA: TGTGCCAGCAGCCCCCCGGGGACAGGGGGGTCCGGGGAGCTGTTTTTT. This codes for CASSPPGTGGSGELFF.

This clonotype was counted a few times. The genes are TRBV9 and TRBJ2-7, with 9 positions matching TRBD2. After removal of 4 bases from V and 2 bases from J, the junction contained 7 bases not matched to a gene. CDR3 length equals 15 residues. The germline V gene has CDR1 SGDLS and CDR2 YYNGEE. This CDR3 is CASSPLLAGTYEQYF. CDR3 coding DNA: TGTGCCAGCAGCCCACTCCTAGCGGGAACCTACGAGCAGTACTTC.

The table lists this clonotype with many counts. The chain couples TRBV5-4 to TRBJ2-5; TRBD1 is a possible D gene (5 bases). The germline V and J ends were trimmed by 0 bases and 5 bases, with 11 bases remaining between them. This CDR3 contains 14 residues. CDR1 is SGHNT, CDR2 YYREEE, per germline (reference sequence). CDR3 sequence reads: CASSLDQGGETQYF. In DNA form, the CDR3 reads TGTGCCAGCAGCTTGGATCAGGGTGGGGAGACCCAGTACTTC. Supplemented by reference TRBV5-4 and TRBJ2-5, the full variable domain reads ETGVTQSPTHLIKTRGQQVTLRCSSQSGHNTVSWYQQALGQGPQFIFQYYREEENGRGNFPPRFSGLQFPNYSSELNVNALELDDSALYLCASSLDQGGETQYFGPGTRLLVL.

Remarks on this clonotype: This may be a read error: a much more frequent sequence differs by one nucleotide. This sequence joins TRBV28 and TRBJ1-1, with 7 bases aligning to TRBD1. The CDR3 runs to 12 residues. Germline values: CDR1 MDHEN, CDR2 SYDVKM. The CDR3 nucleotides are TGTGCCAGCAGTAAGGGGGCCAGAGAAGCTCTCTTT. It codes for CASSKGAREALF.

This clonotype was counted at least ten times. The chain has TRBV19 and TRBJ2-2; 12 bases are a match to TRBD2. Germline assignment: CDR1 LNHDA and CDR2 SQIVND (reference sequence). CDR3 size: 15 residues. V gave up 6 bases and J gave up 6 bases; unmatched junction bases: 5. CDR3 amino acids: CASSRLAGVPGELFF. The CDR3, as DNA: TGTGCCAGTAGCCGACTAGCGGGAGTCCCCGGGGAGCTGTTTTTT.

At least ten counts were recorded for this clonotype. The chain is built from TRBV10-2 and TRBJ2-2; 9 nucleotides line up with TRBD2. There are 16 residues in the CDR3. V lost 6 bases and J lost 6; bases outside the gene matches: 11. Germline CDR1 and CDR2: WSHSY and SAAADI. CDR3 sequence reads: CASRGVAGEVAGELFF. Written as DNA, the CDR3 is TGCGCCAGCAGGGGGGTAGCGGGAGAGGTGGCCGGGGAGCTGTTTTTT.

This clonotype was found many times. V usage is TRBV25-1 and J usage is TRBJ1-2, with TRBD1 matching 9 bases. The germline gives CDR1 MGHDK, CDR2 SYGVNS. Trimming cost V 7 bases and J 10 bases; bases outside gene matches: 7. The CDR3 is 12 amino acids. The DNA for the CDR3 is TGTGCCAGCACCTCGACAGGGGGGCCCTACACCTTC. Residues: CASTSTGGPYTF.

This clonotype was seen at least ten times. The chain is built from TRBV6-2 or TRBV6-3 and TRBJ1-1; 8 bases line up with TRBD1. This CDR3 region has 13 residues. Germline trimming cut 5 bases from V and 5 bases from J; bases unmatched to any gene: 4. Germline assignment: CDR1 MNHEY and CDR2 SVGEGT. The CDR3 sequence: CASSRQGKTEAFF. The CDR3 coding sequence is TGTGCCAGCAGTCGACAGGGGAAGACTGAAGCTTTCTTT.

Many counts were recorded for this clonotype. This chain uses TRBV30 with TRBJ2-5; TRBD2 matches at 12 bases. This CDR3 is 16 amino acids long. Germline CDR1 and CDR2: GTSNPN and SVGIG (reference sequence). The V gene end was trimmed by 3 bases and the J gene end by 1 base; junction bases not matched to a gene: 6. CDR3 protein: CAWRAGTSGLQETQYF. The CDR3 DNA sequence: TGTGCCTGGAGAGCGGGGACTAGCGGGCTCCAAGAGACCCAGTACTTC.

This clonotype appeared many times. V usage is TRBV7-9 and J usage is TRBJ1-1; no definite D call. V dropped 6 bases and J dropped 1 base, with 6 bases sitting between them. CDR1 and CDR2 (germline): SEHNR, FQNEAQ (reference sequence). The CDR3 runs 12 residues. The CDR3 region has the DNA TGTGCCAGCAGGTCAGGGAACACTGAAGCTTTCTTT. This codes for CASRSGNTEAFF. Full variable domain (rest looked up from reference TRBV7-9 and TRBJ1-1): DTGVSQNPRHKITKRGQNVTFRCDPISEHNRLYWYRQTLGQGPEFLTYFQNEAQLEKSRLLSDRFSAERPKGSFSTLEIQRTEQGDSAMYLCASRSGNTEAFFGQGTRLTVV.

There are many counts of this clonotype. This chain uses TRBV28 with TRBJ2-1; 7 positions match TRBD2. CDR1 is MDHEN and CDR2 is SYDVKM in the germline V gene. This CDR3 contains 15 residues. The V segment lost 4 bases and the J segment 8 bases; nucleotides outside the gene matches: 11. The CDR3 region has the DNA TGTGCCAGCAGTTATTTCGCGGGAGCTTTACATGAGCAGTTCTTC. This gives the protein CASSYFAGALHEQFF.

V and J are TRBV3-1 and TRBJ2-7, with D unclear. This CDR3 spans 16 amino acids. The V end lost 0 bases, the J end lost 1 base, and 13 bases lay between the germline ends. Looked up from germline, CDR1 is LGHDT and CDR2 is YNNKEL (reference sequence). CDR3 sequence: CASSQDISTGSYEQYF. As DNA, the CDR3 is TGTGCCAGCAGCCAAGATATCTCCACTGGTTCCTACGAGCAGTACTTC.

This clonotype was seen repeatedly, ten times or more. This chain joins TRBV12-3 or TRBV12-4 and TRBJ2-7, with D possibly called TRBD1 or TRBD2 (5 bases each). This CDR3 is built from 14 residues. V lost 5 bases to trimming and J lost 2 bases, with 13 bases between them. The CDR3 nucleotides are TGTGCCAGCAGTGCCCGGGACGTCGCCTACGAGCAGTACTTC. Amino acids: CASSARDVAYEQYF.

The sample holds a few counts of this clonotype. The CDR3 nucleotides read TGTGCCAGCAGTTTTACTGGCGGGAGGGCGGAGACCCAGTACTTC. This codes for CASSFTGGRAETQYF. The chain joins TRBV28 to TRBJ2-5; 9 bases are shared with TRBD2. The CDR3 is 15 amino acids. Germline lookup yields CDR1 MDHEN and CDR2 SYDVKM. The J segment lost 5 bases and the V segment lost 3 bases, leaving 7 bases of the junction unmatched.

This clonotype was counted between two and nine times. A far larger clone is a single base away, which makes a read error likely. This rearrangement joins TRBV24-1 to TRBJ2-7; 11 bases line up with TRBD2. The V gene's germline CDR1 is KGHDR and CDR2 SFDVKD. This CDR3 spans 15 amino acids. V shed 3 bases and J 6 bases; nucleotides not matched to a gene: 6. The CDR3 reads CATSDLAGGGSEQYF. CDR3 nucleotide sequence: TGTGCCACCAGTGATCTAGCGGGAGGTGGGAGCGAGCAGTACTTC.

To note about this clonotype: Since a far larger clone is one base different, this is likely a read error. The chain carries TRBV6-1 and TRBJ1-3, with 7 bases that match TRBD1. The V and J ends lost 11 bases and 0 bases, in that order; junction bases with no gene match: 10. The CDR3 spans 15 residues. Germline V gene data show CDR1 as MNHNS and CDR2 as SASEGT. The CDR3 DNA sequence: TGTGCCGTAAGGGACAGATGGATCTCTGGAAACACCATATATTTT. This sequence encodes CAVRDRWISGNTIYF.

Many counts were recorded for this clonotype. Since the CDR3 does not end with the conserved phenylalanine or tryptophan, this likely comes from a read error. The limits of the CDR3 on the DNA are not certain, so only TCRdb's listed CDR3 is given. The V call is TRBV23-1, the J call TRBJ2-7; TRBD2, the table's D call, was not compared with the DNA. TRBV23-1 is an ORF, with its function uncertain. Counting both end residues, the CDR3 totals 12 amino acids. CDR3 in amino acids: CASPQFNGLPLL.

The table lists this clonotype with many counts. The CDR3 bases are TGTGCCAGCAGTTCGGACAGGCTGAATGAGCAGTTCTTC. Translating it yields CASSSDRLNEQFF. The rearrangement joins TRBV6-2 or TRBV6-3 to TRBJ2-1; 7 nucleotides align to TRBD1. The CDR3 is 13 residues long. V lost 4 bases to trimming and J lost 7 bases; unmatched junction nucleotides: 4. Germline V gene data show CDR1 as MNHEY and CDR2 as SVGEGT.

To note about this clonotype: A far larger clone is one base from this, pointing to a likely read error. The chain links TRBV28 to TRBJ1-5; D unresolved. The germline CDR1 and CDR2 sequences are MDHEN and SYDVKM. This CDR3 contains 13 residues. V was clipped by 7 bases and J by 1 base, with 8 bases between them. The CDR3 reads CASNRGSNQPQHF. The CDR3 DNA is TGTGCCAGCAATCGGGGAAGCAATCAGCCCCAGCATTTT.

The chain carries TRBV14 and TRBJ2-3, with D tentatively TRBD1 or TRBD2 (5 bases each). The V end was cut by 5 bases, the J end by 0 bases, with 12 bases between. Germline V gene data show CDR1 as SGHDN and CDR2 as FVKESK. CDR3 length: 15 amino acids. The CDR3 nucleotides read TGTGCCAGCAGCAGGGGACCCACTAGCACAGATACGCAGTATTTT. Protein sequence: CASSRGPTSTDTQYF.

This clonotype was counted many times. V is TRBV11-2 and J is TRBJ2-1; 11 bases agree with TRBD2. Looked up from germline, CDR1 is SGHAT and CDR2 is FQNNGV. The CDR3 is 16 residues long. Trimming cost V 5 bases and J 9 bases; bases outside gene matches: 12. The CDR3 region has the DNA TGTGCCAGCAGCCCACACAGACTAGCGGGAATCCCTGAGCAGTTCTTC. It yields the protein CASSPHRLAGIPEQFF.

J is TRBJ2-5 and V is TRBV20-1, with D perhaps matching TRBD2 (6 bases). Germline V gene lookup returns CDR1 DFQATT and CDR2 SNEGSKA (reference sequence). Trimming removed 3 bases from V and 2 bases from J, with 16 bases in between. The CDR3 is made up of 15 amino acids. This chain's CDR3 is CSARDLMRGQETQYF. The CDR3 DNA follows: TGCAGTGCTAGGGACCTGATGCGGGGTCAAGAGACCCAGTACTTC.

This clonotype was observed at least ten times. The rearrangement joins TRBV27 to TRBJ2-3; a weak D match, TRBD2 (6 bases). Germline V CDR1 and CDR2: MNHEY, SMNVEV (reference sequence). Trimming removed 2 bases at V and 7 bases at J, with 16 bases between. CDR3 length: 15 amino acids. This chain's CDR3 is CASSLVREHFYTQYF. In DNA, the CDR3 is TGTGCCAGCAGTTTAGTGCGGGAACACTTCTATACGCAGTATTTT.

This clonotype has ten or more counts. This chain connects TRBV5-1 to TRBJ2-3; TRBD2 is a possible D gene (7 bases). This CDR3 comprises 15 residues. Germline values: CDR1 SGHRS, CDR2 YFSETQ. Trimming left V 4 bases short and J 2 bases short, with 14 bases between. The CDR3 sequence: CASSPGGPNTDTQYF. DNA of the CDR3: TGCGCCAGCAGCCCCGGGGGGCCGAACACAGATACGCAGTATTTT. Full variable domain (outside the CDR3, taken from reference TRBV5-1 and TRBJ2-3): KAGVTQTPRYLIKTRGQQVTLSCSPISGHRSVSWYQQTPGQGLQFLFEYFSETQRNKGNFPGRFSGRQFSNSRSEMNVSTLELGDSALYLCASSPGGPNTDTQYFGPGTRLTVL.

This clonotype occurred many times. The chain links TRBV28 to TRBJ1-2; D is unresolved. CDR1 MDHEN and CDR2 SYDVKM come from the germline V gene. This CDR3 has 13 residues. The V end was cut by 5 bases, the J end by 0 bases, with 7 bases between. CDR3 bases: TGTGCCAGCAGTGAAGGAGCTAACTATGGCTACACCTTC. Protein sequence: CASSEGANYGYTF.

About this clonotype: One base away lies a much larger clone, so this may be a sequencing read error. The V and J genes are TRBV4-1 and TRBJ2-7, with D possibly matching TRBD2 (5 bases). The CDR3 runs to 15 residues. Trimming pared 3 bases from V and 6 bases from J, leaving 18 bases between. Germline CDR1 is MGHRA and CDR2 is YSYEKL. The CDR3 nucleotides are TGCGCCAGCAGCCACGACTATGAATCTACCTGCGAGCAGTACTTC. This codes for CASSHDYESTCEQYF.